The 6 T cell receptor beta chains below were found in one sample sequenced in a study of CD8 T cells in ankylosing spondylitis. TCRdb processed the 5' RACE reads anew with MiXCR; each CDR3 protein has one entry. The sample consists of some 840,000 distinct CDR3 sequences, about 11% of them appearing once. For these TCRs, the target antigens are not known. Study-level points and caveats: Ankylosing spondylitis blood appeared to be characterized by a TCR beta motif of several highly homologous variants.

Sequencing used blood, either unsorted or a sorted T cell fraction (not recorded which). These receptors were taken from a male donor with ankylosing spondylitis.

This chain links TRBV5-1 with TRBJ1-1; a possible D gene is TRBD1 (6 bases). This CDR3 comprises 14 residues. The V end lost 0 bases, the J end lost 5 bases, and 11 bases lay between the germline ends. Germline V gene sequence: CDR1 SGHRS, CDR2 YFSETQ. CDR3 sequence (DNA): TGCGCCAGCAGCTTGGGGGACATAACGACTGAAGCTTTCTTT. It codes for CASSLGDITTEAFF.

This clonotype turned up a few times. The chain employs TRBV20-1 and TRBJ1-5; no firm D call. This CDR3 comprises 14 residues. V lost 1 base and J lost 3, with 10 bases in between. Germline assignment: CDR1 DFQATT and CDR2 SNEGSKA (reference sequence). CDR3 bases: TGCAGTGCTAGAGGTGGTGGCCTCAATCAGCCCCAGCATTTT. Translating it yields CSARGGGLNQPQHF.

This clonotype was picked up a small number of times. The chain has TRBV20-1 and TRBJ1-2; 9 bases match TRBD1. The germline gives CDR1 DFQATT, CDR2 SNEGSKA (reference sequence). The CDR3 totals 14 residues. Trimming took 5 bases from V and 5 from J; bases not matched to a gene: 9. The DNA for the CDR3 is TGCAGTGCTGGAAAGGGACAGGGAGGGTATGGCTACACCTTC. It encodes CSAGKGQGGYGYTF.

With regard to this clonotype: A read error may produce the germline difference seen at one junction end. V gene TRBV20-1 combines with J gene TRBJ2-1; 11 bases are shared with TRBD2. Germline CDR1 DFQATT, CDR2 SNEGSKA (reference sequence). The CDR3 is 16 residues long. CDR3 sequence: CGARDPLAGVSNEQFF. CDR3 DNA sequence: TGCGGTGCTAGAGATCCACTAGCGGGAGTGAGCAATGAGCAGTTCTTC.

This rearrangement joins TRBV12-3 or TRBV12-4 to TRBJ1-1; 9 bases match TRBD1. The V gene end was trimmed by 8 bases and the J gene end by 1 base; junction bases not matched to a gene: 2. The CDR3 runs 13 residues. CDR3 sequence reads: CASDRGGNTEAFF. The DNA of the CDR3 is TGTGCCAGCGACAGGGGGGGGAACACTGAAGCTTTCTTT.

V is TRBV10-3 and J is TRBJ2-5; D is perhaps TRBD2 (5 bases). Germline values: CDR1 ENHRY, CDR2 SYGVKD. The CDR3 has 14 residues. Trimming removed 5 bases at V and 2 bases at J, with 12 bases between. Here the CDR3 DNA reads TGTGCCATCAGTTCTCCCCCGGGGCAAGAGACCCAGTACTTC. Amino acids: CAISSPPGQETQYF.